The next 28 T cell receptor beta chains were all read from a single sample in a study of cytotoxic CD8 clonotypes in ibrutinib-treated CLL (dated by TCRdb to the early 2020s). Libraries were made using the immunoSEQ multiplex PCR assay. Held by TCRdb, this immuneACCESS table contains in-frame sequences only and omits some clones. Under half of the omission traces to an unresolved V gene where checked; the cause of the rest is unknown. This sample gives approximately 74,000 clones in total; more than 70% of them show up just once. 6% to 9% of the sample is in the top ten clones. This specimen's time point label, per the study, means: progressive disease on ibrutinib. The source material was PBMCs, sampled at disease progression, from a patient treated with ibrutinib. The origin of the receptors is a human donor with chronic lymphocytic leukemia.

CDR3 DNA sequence: TGTGCCAGCAGTACCCGCATAGAGTACCGCAGCTCCTACGAGCAGTACTTC. This codes for CASSTRIEYRSSYEQYF. The V call is TRBV27, the J call TRBJ2-7; unclear D gene. V was shortened by 5 bases and J by 0 bases, with 20 bases between the two germline ends. In germline, CDR1 is MNHEY, CDR2 SMNVEV (reference sequence). The CDR3 covers 17 residues.

The chain employs TRBV2 and TRBJ2-1; TRBD2 matches 8 bases. The CDR3 sequence is 19 residues long. CDR1 SNHLY and CDR2 FYNNEI come from the germline V gene. V dropped 3 bases and J dropped 0; count of bases not matched to a gene: 13. The CDR3 coding sequence is TGTGCCAGCAGTGAGGCTTTGACTAGCGTCCGGAGCTCCTACAATGAGCAGTTCTTC. Translating gives CASSEALTSVRSSYNEQFF.

The chain is built from TRBV19 and TRBJ1-5, with D possibly being TRBD1 (5 bases). The CDR3 is 15 residues long. In germline, CDR1 is LNHDA, CDR2 SQIVND (reference sequence). V gave up 0 bases and J gave up 7 bases, with 13 bases separating them. DNA for the CDR3: TGTGCCAGTAGTATAGACAGGGCCCCGCCACAGCCCCAGCATTTT. Its translation: CASSIDRAPPQPQHF.

This chain joins TRBV19 and TRBJ2-7; 7 positions match TRBD2. V shed 5 bases and J 5 bases; nucleotides not matched to a gene: 9. Germline-derived CDR1 and CDR2 are LNHDA and SQIVND (reference sequence). The length of the CDR3 is 14 residues. CDR3 sequence: CASSASGTTHEQYF. For the CDR3, the DNA is TGTGCCAGTAGTGCATCCGGGACTACGCACGAGCAGTACTTC.

Remarks on this clone: One junction end disagrees with the germline gene, perhaps due to a read error. For the CDR3, the DNA is TGTGCCAGTAGTCTAGAACAGGGTATCACCGGGGAGCTGTTTTTT. This sequence encodes CASSLEQGITGELFF. V gene TRBV19 combines with J gene TRBJ2-2; D might be TRBD1 (6 bases). Germline V gene lookup returns CDR1 LNHDA and CDR2 SQIVND (reference sequence). The CDR3 length is 15 residues. The entire variable domain, with the rest obtained from reference TRBV19 and TRBJ2-2, is as follows: DGGITQSPKYLFRKEGQNVTLSCEQNLNHDAMYWYRQDPGQGLRLIYYSQIVNDFQKGDIAEGYSVSREKKESFPLTVTSAQKNPTAFYLCASSLEQGITGELFFGEGSRLTVL.

This sequence joins TRBV7-9 and TRBJ2-7; D gene uncertain. Trimming removed 2 bases from V and 7 bases from J, with 15 bases in between. The CDR3 is made up of 14 amino acids. CDR1 SEHNR and CDR2 FQNEAQ come from the germline V gene (reference sequence). DNA for the CDR3: TGTGCCAGCAGCTTATCTTCCCCGGCTCAAGAGCAGTACTTC. This sequence encodes CASSLSSPAQEQYF. Combining the CDR3 with reference TRBV7-9 and TRBJ2-7 gives the whole variable domain DTGVSQNPRHKITKRGQNVTFRCDPISEHNRLYWYRQTLGQGPEFLTYFQNEAQLEKSRLLSDRFSAERPKGSFSTLEIQRTEQGDSAMYLCASSLSSPAQEQYFGPGTRLTVT.

This chain joins TRBV11-2 and TRBJ1-5; a possible D gene is TRBD1 (6 bases). CDR3 size: 14 residues. Germline-derived CDR1 and CDR2 are SGHAT and FQNNGV. The V gene lost 5 bases and the J gene lost 5 bases, with 13 bases spanning the gap. The CDR3 is CASSVQGKDQPQHF. DNA of the CDR3: TGTGCCAGCAGCGTTCAGGGGAAAGATCAGCCCCAGCATTTT.

For the CDR3, the DNA is TGTGCCAGTAGTCCGCACTTTGAGGGCGGGGGACAAGAGACCCAGTACTTC. Translated: CASSPHFEGGGQETQYF. This chain links TRBV19 with TRBJ2-5, with 7 bases identical to TRBD2. Per germline, CDR1 LNHDA and CDR2 SQIVND (reference sequence). The trim removed 5 bases at V and 2 bases at J, leaving 14 bases unmatched. CDR3 length: 17 amino acids.

The CDR3 sequence is CASRTNSNQPQHF. The CDR3 bases are TGTGCCAGCAGGACAAATAGCAATCAGCCCCAGCATTTT. The V and J genes are TRBV6-1 and TRBJ1-5; no firm D call. With 6 bases removed from V and 0 bases from J, the gap between germline ends came to 6 bases. The germline V gene encodes CDR1 MNHNS and CDR2 SASEGT. This CDR3 spans 13 amino acids.

This chain joins TRBV7-2 and TRBJ1-2, with TRBD1 as a possible D gene (5 bases). V lost 5 bases and J lost 5, with 15 bases in between. This CDR3 is 14 amino acids long. Germline CDR1 SGHTA, CDR2 FQGNSA. CDR3 sequence: CASSPRRQNYGYTF. CDR3 sequence (DNA): TGTGCCAGCAGCCCTCGCCGACAGAATTATGGCTACACCTTC.

This clone showed up just a few times. The genes are TRBV4-2 and TRBJ2-7, with D possibly being TRBD1 or TRBD2 (5 bases each). Trimming stripped 0 bases from V and 0 bases from J, with 9 bases between. This CDR3 contains 15 residues. CDR1 and CDR2 (germline): LGHNA, YNFKEQ. CDR3 residues: CASSQEDGTSYEQYF. DNA for the CDR3: TGTGCCAGCAGCCAAGAGGACGGGACCTCCTACGAGCAGTACTTC.

The V call is TRBV11-3, the J call TRBJ2-3; D gene uncertain. The CDR3 length is 13 residues. The V end lost 5 bases, the J end lost 6 bases, and 12 bases lay between the germline ends. Germline V gives CDR1 SGHNT, CDR2 YENEEA. The CDR3 sequence: CASSQSNLDTQYF. CDR3 DNA sequence: TGTGCCAGCAGCCAATCCAACCTGGATACGCAGTATTTT.

Here the CDR3 reads CASSYSSRGREKLFF. For the CDR3, the DNA is TGTGCCAGCAGTTACTCGAGTAGGGGGCGCGAAAAACTGTTTTTT. This rearrangement joins TRBV6-5 to TRBJ1-4, with 7 bases aligning to TRBD1. V trimming: 0 bases; J trimming: 8 bases; junction bases outside the gene matches: 6. The length of the CDR3 is 15 residues. Germline-derived CDR1 and CDR2 are MNHEY and SVGAGI.

The table lists this clone with a few counts. The chain couples TRBV5-4 to TRBJ1-4, with 7 bases identical to TRBD1. Looked up from germline, CDR1 is SGHNT and CDR2 is YYREEE (reference sequence). The V gene end was trimmed by 5 bases and the J gene end by 7 bases; junction bases not matched to a gene: 11. This CDR3 comprises 15 residues. The chain's CDR3 is CASSLTGTATEKLFF. In nucleotides, the CDR3 is TGTGCCAGCAGTTTGACCGGGACAGCTACTGAAAAACTGTTTTTT.

This clone was recorded once. This chain joins TRBV6-5 and TRBJ2-2, with 13 bases lining up with TRBD2. Germline loops: CDR1 MNHEY, CDR2 SVGAGI. Trimming removed 5 bases from V and 3 bases from J; junction bases left unmatched: 0. This CDR3 is 15 amino acids long. DNA of the CDR3: TGTGCCAGCAGTGGACTAGCGGGAGACACCGGGGAGCTGTTTTTT. Translating gives CASSGLAGDTGELFF.

V gene TRBV18 combines with J gene TRBJ1-5; possible D gene TRBD1, 6 bases. The CDR3 runs to 12 residues. Germline CDR1 KGHSH, CDR2 LQKENI. V was pared by 8 bases and J by 7 bases, with 12 bases between. This CDR3 reads CASAGDNQPQHF. The CDR3 coding sequence is TGTGCCAGCGCAGGGGATAACCAGCCCCAGCATTTT.

CDR3 sequence reads: CASSRRGDSTDTQYF. In DNA form, the CDR3 reads TGTGCCAGCAGCCGCCGGGGGGATAGCACAGATACGCAGTATTTT. V usage is TRBV9 and J usage is TRBJ2-3; 7 nucleotides align to TRBD2. The CDR3 extends over 15 amino acids. The V and J ends lost 4 bases and 0 bases, in that order; junction bases with no gene match: 5. The V gene's germline CDR1 is SGDLS and CDR2 YYNGEE.

The V gene is TRBV11-2, the J gene TRBJ2-2; 10 nucleotides match TRBD2. The J segment lost 3 bases and the V segment lost 5 bases, leaving 6 bases of the junction unmatched. In germline, CDR1 is SGHAT, CDR2 FQNNGV. The CDR3 loop spans 16 amino acids. CDR3 bases: TGTGCCAGCAGCCCCCGGACTAGCGGATACACCGGGGAGCTGTTTTTT. Translating gives CASSPRTSGYTGELFF.

The chain couples TRBV10-3 to TRBJ2-5, with D tentatively TRBD2 (6 bases). The CDR3 length is 13 residues. The germline V and J ends were trimmed by 8 bases and 1 base, with 11 bases remaining between them. Germline V CDR1 and CDR2: ENHRY, SYGVKD. DNA of the CDR3: TGTGCCATCGGTTGGGGACTCCAAGAGACCCAGTACTTC. Encoded protein: CAIGWGLQETQYF.

The chain recombines TRBV4-1 with TRBJ1-6, with D possibly being TRBD1 (5 bases). The V end lost 4 bases, the J end lost 9 bases, and 16 bases lay between the germline ends. The V gene's germline CDR1 is MGHRA and CDR2 YSYEKL. The CDR3 contains 15 residues. The CDR3 coding sequence is TGCGCCAGCAGCCCGGGGTCCCACAGGCGTTCACCCCTCCACTTT. Its translation is CASSPGSHRRSPLHF.

The V and J genes are TRBV27 and TRBJ2-1; weak D call: TRBD2 (6 bases). The CDR3 extends over 15 amino acids. V was shortened by 5 bases and J by 0 bases, with 11 bases between the two germline ends. Germline assignment: CDR1 MNHEY and CDR2 SMNVEV (reference sequence). The CDR3 region has the DNA TGTGCCAGCAGTCGGGACTTCTACTCCTACAATGAGCAGTTCTTC. It codes for CASSRDFYSYNEQFF.

The J gene is TRBJ2-7, the V gene TRBV10-3, with D tentatively TRBD1 or TRBD2 (6 bases each). With 4 bases removed from V and 6 bases from J, the gap between germline ends came to 10 bases. The CDR3 is made up of 12 amino acids. CDR1 is ENHRY and CDR2 is SYGVKD in the germline V gene. CDR3: CAISAGALEQYF. The CDR3 nucleotides read TGTGCCATCAGTGCGGGGGCCCTCGAGCAGTACTTC.

V gene TRBV12-5 combines with J gene TRBJ1-2; D is perhaps TRBD1 (5 bases). V dropped 4 bases and J dropped 7 bases, with 13 bases sitting between them. This CDR3 comprises 13 residues. Germline V gene sequence: CDR1 LGHNT, CDR2 FRNRAP. CDR3 protein: CASGYTGTIGYTF. CDR3 nucleotide sequence: TGTGCTAGTGGTTATACAGGAACTATTGGCTACACCTTC. Variable domain in full (rest from reference TRBV12-5 and TRBJ1-2): DARVTQTPRHKVTEMGQEVTMRCQPILGHNTVFWYRQTMMQGLELLAYFRNRAPLDDSGMPKDRFSAEMPDATLATLKIQPSEPRDSAVYFCASGYTGTIGYTFGSGTRLTVV.

The V call is TRBV27, the J call TRBJ2-5, with a tentative D call TRBD2 (5 bases). Germline CDR1 is MNHEY and CDR2 is SMNVEV (reference sequence). The V end was cut by 0 bases, the J end by 5 bases, with 10 bases between. CDR3 length equals 14 residues. The CDR3 loop reads CASSLSGVSETQYF. Here the CDR3 DNA reads TGTGCCAGCAGTTTATCGGGAGTGTCGGAGACCCAGTACTTC.

V is TRBV6-5 and J is TRBJ1-1; D might be TRBD1 (6 bases). There are 14 residues in the CDR3. The germline V and J ends were trimmed by 7 bases and 2 bases, with 14 bases remaining between them. CDR1 and CDR2 (germline): MNHEY, SVGAGI. The CDR3 protein is CASKWGGRNTEAFF. The CDR3 DNA sequence: TGTGCCAGCAAATGGGGGGGGCGAAACACTGAAGCTTTCTTT.

The J gene is TRBJ1-1, the V gene TRBV7-8, with D unresolved. CDR1 is SGHVS, CDR2 FQNEAQ, per germline. The CDR3 is 14 residues long. The germline V and J ends were trimmed by 2 bases and 3 bases, with 10 bases remaining between them. CDR3 coding DNA: TGTGCCAGCAGCTTATTTCAAGCGGACACTGAAGCTTTCTTT. Protein: CASSLFQADTEAFF.

This chain links TRBV28 with TRBJ1-2; D unclear. CDR1 is MDHEN, CDR2 SYDVKM, per germline. The V and J ends lost 8 bases and 0 bases respectively, with 7 bases between them. CDR3 length: 12 residues. The CDR3 bases are TGTGCCAGCTCGGGTGCTAACTATGGCTACACCTTC. Amino acid sequence: CASSGANYGYTF.

The rearrangement links TRBV5-1 to TRBJ2-7, with TRBD2 matching over 11 bases. Germline-derived CDR1 and CDR2 are SGHRS and YFSETQ. This CDR3 has 16 amino acids. The V and J ends lost 4 bases and 5 bases, in that order; junction bases with no gene match: 11. The CDR3 spells CASSPLGLAANHEQYF. For the CDR3, the DNA is TGCGCCAGCAGCCCTTTGGGACTAGCGGCAAACCACGAGCAGTACTTC.